This T cell receptor beta chain was retrieved from a study of tissue T cells after allogeneic stem cell transplantation. Overall study findings and caveats: Only a limited share of tissue TCRs appeared in blood or spleen.

In regard to this clone: As yet, its antigen is unknown. Germline and genes here are mouse. Read coverage stops 1 residue before the CDR3 terminus; the germline J gene supplies the remainder.

Germline V gene data show CDR1 as KGHPV and CDR2 as FQNQEV (reference sequence). Trimming cost V 5 bases and J 2 bases; bases outside gene matches: 8. The CDR3 loop spans 16 amino acids. Sample time point: mouse harvest day 7 after allogeneic transplant. The graft held 10^6 splenic CD5+ T cells and 10^7 T-cell-depleted bone marrow cells. B6 (H2b) cells into BALB/c (H2d) mice; tissues taken at day 7 or 14. TCRbeta CDR3 was sequenced at survey depth with template counts. The repertoire was sequenced with immunoSEQ multiplex PCR; TCRdb's copy has only in-frame clones and lacks some. The profile covers 7,500 to 9,500 clones, with 40% to 55% appearing a single time and 6.5% to 8.5% taken by the ten largest.

The sequenced sample was gut tissue. The chain combines TRBV26 with TRBJ2-5; 9 positions match TRBD1. The clonotype originates from a female BALB/c mouse given C57BL/6 T cells with graft-versus-host disease after an allogeneic hematopoietic cell transplant. CDR3 protein: CASSLYRGRGQDTQYF. CDR3 bases read: TGTGCCAGCAGTTTATACAGGGGGCGCGGCCAAGACACCCAGTAC.